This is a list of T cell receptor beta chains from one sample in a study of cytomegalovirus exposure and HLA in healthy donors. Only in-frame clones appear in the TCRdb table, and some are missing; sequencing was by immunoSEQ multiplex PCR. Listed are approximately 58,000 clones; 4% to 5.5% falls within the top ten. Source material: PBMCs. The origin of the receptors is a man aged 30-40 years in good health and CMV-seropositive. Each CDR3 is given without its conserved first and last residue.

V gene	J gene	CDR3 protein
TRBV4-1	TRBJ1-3	ASSYDRNGNTIY
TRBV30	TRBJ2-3	AWSVLGGGTDTQY
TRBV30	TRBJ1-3	AWSVGRHSGNTIY
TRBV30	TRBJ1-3	AWNSHSGNTIY
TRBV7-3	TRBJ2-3	ASSVRGGTDTQY
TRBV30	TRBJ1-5	AWSSTGSHQPQH
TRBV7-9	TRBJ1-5	ASSLARGAQPQH
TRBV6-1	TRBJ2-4	ASSELAKNIQY
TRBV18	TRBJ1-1	ASSPTVRREAF
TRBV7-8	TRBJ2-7	ASSSYLGGAGEQY
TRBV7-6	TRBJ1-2	ASSPSANYGYT
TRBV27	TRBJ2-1	ASSLAEPNEQF
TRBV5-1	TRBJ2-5	ASSLAGQGAGENQY
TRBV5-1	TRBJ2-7	ASSLEQGFYEQY
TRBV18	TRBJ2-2	ASSPGQGGTGELF
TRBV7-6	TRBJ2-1	ASSLGDFSDNEQF
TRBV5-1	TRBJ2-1	ASSTDSYNEQF
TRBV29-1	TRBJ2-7	SVGEGPPRVQEQY
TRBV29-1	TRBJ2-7	SVVVVGGFYEQY
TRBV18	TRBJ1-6	ASSPGTGPSPLH
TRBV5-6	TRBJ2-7	ASSLERSANSLYEQY
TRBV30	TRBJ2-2	AWMNRGTGELF
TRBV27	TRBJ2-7	ASSSPTGGTYEQY
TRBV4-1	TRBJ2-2	ASSQEAGVDTGELF
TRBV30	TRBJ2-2	AWSSPGDVGELF
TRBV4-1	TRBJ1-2	ASSQTQGKETYGYT
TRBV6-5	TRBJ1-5	ASSVVGSRDQPQH
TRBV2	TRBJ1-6	ASSDLGTGNSPLH
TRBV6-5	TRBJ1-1	ASSYFRHTEAF
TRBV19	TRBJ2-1	ASSMSGIGVEQF
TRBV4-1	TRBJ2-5	ASSQGYGGRQETQY
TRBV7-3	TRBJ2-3	ASSSSGSDTQY
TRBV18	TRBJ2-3	ASSPSAGGTDTQY
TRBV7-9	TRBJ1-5	ASSSGGRSNQPQH
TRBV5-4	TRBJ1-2	ASSTDRQPYGYT
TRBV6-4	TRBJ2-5	ASSKTSGGIETQY
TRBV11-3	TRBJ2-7	ASSSGQESYEQY
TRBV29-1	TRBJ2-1	SVMGLAGDEQF
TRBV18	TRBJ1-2	ASSLSGYT
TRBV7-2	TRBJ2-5	ASSPTRDSPETQY
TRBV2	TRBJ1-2	AGQGAGYYGYT
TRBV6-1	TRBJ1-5	ASMFGGLGQPQH
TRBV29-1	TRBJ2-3	SVEDPDRTRRPDTQY
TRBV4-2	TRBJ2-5	ASSQGGGGPQETQY
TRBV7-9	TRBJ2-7	ASSLGTGRPYEQY